This T cell receptor (beta chain) comes out of a study of T cell responses to AZD1222 COVID-19 vaccine. Overall study findings and caveats: Vaccine-related CD4 TCRs covered spike, predominating at 160-218 and 743-854. Every sample of the repertoires postdated the peak T cell response.

On this clone: Its antigen is not known.

The CDR3 runs 12 residues. The germline V gene encodes CDR1 SEHNR and CDR2 FQNEAQ (reference sequence). V was trimmed by 5 bases and J by 4 bases, leaving 6 bases between them. Profiled with immunoSEQ multiplex PCR; TCRdb holds only in-frame clones, not every one. In the table there are 75,000 to 90,000 clones, about 85% of which are singletons. This sequence joins TRBV7-9 and TRBJ2-1; D is unresolved. Sequences were derived from peripheral blood, sampled on day 0 of AZD1222 vaccination. This receptor was taken from an adult in good health. CDR3 in amino acids: CASSNGYNEQFF. CDR3 sequence (DNA): TGTGCCAGCAGCAACGGGTACAATGAGCAGTTCTTC.